This T cell receptor beta chain stems from a study of shared clonotypes between healthy human individuals. Per germline, CDR1 SEHNR and CDR2 FQNEAQ (reference sequence). Trimming took 5 bases from V and 10 from J; bases not matched to a gene: 9. The CDR3 loop spans 15 amino acids. CD8 cells classed as naive were CD45RO-negative and positively selected for CCR7, excluding terminally differentiated effector memory CD45RA+ cells. As to this clone: Its specificity is unknown.

Libraries were prepared by immunoSEQ multiplex PCR; TCRdb keeps only in-frame clonotypes and omits some of them. There are some 2 million clones in the sample; about 95% occur only once, and 0.9% to 1.3% lies in the top ten. Study-level findings and limits: Large sequencing depth failed to make sorted-subset sequencing complete, rarefaction showed. Among donors, the sharing of clonotypes was expected to be influenced by sequencing depth. Donor scarcity curtailed the genetic and exposure-history diversity represented herein. What naive subsets generally showed was a larger estimated richness than memory subsets showed.

This receptor was identified in a man younger than 30 in good health. The chain has TRBV7-9 and TRBJ2-5; TRBD2 agrees at 14 bases. Sequenced input: naive CD8+ T cells sorted from blood. The CDR3 sequence: CASSPGLAGAEVQYF. The CDR3 nucleotides read TGTGCCAGCAGCCCGGGACTAGCGGGGGCCGAGGTCCAGTACTTC.